Listed here are 9 T cell receptor beta chains from one sample, sequenced in a study of control samples from healthy donors and cancer patients. Profiling relied on immunoSEQ multiplex PCR, and the TCRdb table lists in-frame clones only, not all of them. The table shows about 410,000 clones, with about 93% occurring only once. The sample comprised PBMCs. These receptors were taken from a man in his forties with head and neck cancer.

V gene TRBV18 combines with J gene TRBJ2-1; D may correspond to TRBD1 or TRBD2 (6 bases each). This CDR3 has 17 residues. CDR1 KGHSH and CDR2 LQKENI come from the germline V gene. V was shortened by 2 bases and J by 3 bases, with 17 bases between the two germline ends. The DNA of the CDR3 is TGTGCCAGCTCACCAAGGGGGACGGGAGAGTTCTACAATGAGCAGTTCTTC. It specifies CASSPRGTGEFYNEQFF.

This clone has just one count. CDR3: CASSRDITDTQYF. The DNA for the CDR3 is TGTGCCAGCAGTCGGGATATCACAGATACGCAGTATTTT. The chain uses TRBV5-4 and TRBJ2-3, with D perhaps TRBD2 (5 bases). The CDR3 consists of 13 residues. Germline CDR1 and CDR2: SGHNT and YYREEE (reference sequence). Trimming stripped 5 bases from V and 2 bases from J, with 9 bases between.

The V and J genes are TRBV2 and TRBJ1-5, with a weak D call TRBD1 (5 bases). Per germline, CDR1 SNHLY and CDR2 FYNNEI. The CDR3 runs to 16 residues. V lost 7 bases and J lost 1, with 17 bases in between. The DNA of the CDR3 is TGTGCCAGCACCCCCCCAGGGAGATTGAGCAATCAGCCCCAGCATTTT. Its translation is CASTPPGRLSNQPQHF.

The V call is TRBV7-9, the J call TRBJ1-1; no definite D call. Per the germline V gene, CDR1 is SEHNR and CDR2 is FQNEAQ (reference sequence). Trimming took 2 bases from V and 5 from J, leaving 12 bases between them. The CDR3 sequence is 14 residues long. CDR3 nucleotides: TGTGCCAGCAGCTTAACCCTAGGAGGAACTGAAGCTTTCTTT. This sequence encodes CASSLTLGGTEAFF.

The chain couples TRBV6-1 to TRBJ1-5; no reliable D call. This CDR3 is built from 12 residues. Trimming stripped 6 bases from V and 9 bases from J, with 12 bases between. The V gene's germline CDR1 is MNHNS and CDR2 SASEGT. CDR3 coding DNA: TGTGCCAGCAGCCCTCCGGATCCGCCCCAGCATTTT. Translating gives CASSPPDPPQHF.

The rearrangement uses TRBV2 and TRBJ2-6; D ambiguous. The V end was cut by 6 bases, the J end by 0 bases, with 9 bases between. Germline loops: CDR1 SNHLY, CDR2 FYNNEI. The CDR3 contains 15 residues. CDR3 loop: CASSLLSSGANVLTF. The DNA for the CDR3 is TGTGCCAGCAGCCTGCTTTCCTCTGGGGCCAACGTCCTGACTTTC.

This chain joins TRBV19 and TRBJ1-2; 10 bases map to TRBD1. The junction had 10 bases not matched to a gene; V was cut back by 7 bases and J by 11 bases. The CDR3 length is 13 residues. Germline values: CDR1 LNHDA, CDR2 SQIVND (reference sequence). The CDR3 reads CASTMTGGRRYTF. DNA of the CDR3: TGTGCCAGTACCATGACAGGGGGCAGGAGGTACACCTTC.

For the CDR3, the DNA is TGTGCCAGCAGCCAGGGGAAAGGGGTCCTGAGGACCTTC. This translates into CASSQGKGVLRTF. This chain uses TRBV14 with TRBJ1-2, with D tentatively TRBD1 (5 bases). CDR3 length: 13 amino acids. Germline values: CDR1 SGHDN, CDR2 FVKESK. V lost 3 bases, J lost 14 bases, and 19 bases lay in between.

This clone was counted a single time. The V gene is TRBV2, the J gene TRBJ2-7; D is unresolved. The CDR3 length is 14 residues. The V gene's germline CDR1 is SNHLY and CDR2 FYNNEI. Trimming took 7 bases from V and 3 from J, leaving 16 bases between them. The CDR3 is CASNPEATGYEQYF. The CDR3 region has the DNA TGTGCCAGCAACCCCGAAGCGACTGGCTACGAGCAGTACTTC.